These 29 T cell receptor beta chains originate from one sample sequenced in a study of blood T cell repertoires in COVID-19. TCRdb's copy holds only in-frame clones and misses some; the assay was immunoSEQ multiplex PCR. The sample yields roughly 18,000 clones, 89% seen once. The sample consisted of peripheral blood. The receptors were gathered from a man aged 55 to 70 with active COVID-19.

Written as DNA, the CDR3 is TGCGCCAGCAGCACCTCAGGGGGTCAAGAGACCCAGTACTTC. Residues: CASSTSGGQETQYF. V is TRBV5-1 and J is TRBJ2-5, with 7 positions matching TRBD1. Germline CDR1 is SGHRS and CDR2 is YFSETQ. Unmatched junction bases numbered 5, after V lost 4 bases and J lost 2 bases. CDR3 length: 14 residues.

The rearrangement uses TRBV11-2 and TRBJ2-1; D possibly corresponds to TRBD2 (6 bases). There are 13 residues in the CDR3. In germline, CDR1 is SGHAT, CDR2 FQNNGV. The V end lost 4 bases, the J end lost 10 bases, and 14 bases lay between the germline ends. As DNA, the CDR3 is TGTGCCAGCAGCTCGACTAGTTTCGACGAGCAGTTCTTC. Encoded protein: CASSSTSFDEQFF.

This clone came up a few times. This chain connects TRBV5-6 to TRBJ2-7, with TRBD2 matching 8 bases. Germline assignment: CDR1 SGHDT and CDR2 YYEEEE. Trimming removed 0 bases from V and 4 bases from J; junction bases left unmatched: 6. The CDR3 consists of 15 residues. CDR3 residues: CASSLEMRGEYEQYF. CDR3 nucleotide sequence: TGTGCCAGCAGCTTGGAGATGCGGGGGGAGTACGAGCAGTACTTC.

The V and J genes are TRBV7-9 and TRBJ1-1; D might be TRBD1 (6 bases). Trimming cost V 1 base and J 1 base, with 13 bases left between them. There are 16 residues in the CDR3. Germline assignment: CDR1 SEHNR and CDR2 FQNEAQ (reference sequence). This CDR3 is CASSLDQAGENTEAFF. The CDR3 DNA reads as TGTGCCAGCAGCTTAGATCAGGCAGGGGAGAACACTGAAGCTTTCTTT.

The CDR3 DNA reads TGTGCCATCAGCCCAGCGGGAGGTCAAGCGGATACGCAGTATTTT. Amino acids: CAISPAGGQADTQYF. The chain is built from TRBV10-3 and TRBJ2-3; 9 positions agree with TRBD2. Trimming at V came to 6 bases and at J to 6 bases, leaving 10 bases not matched to a gene. This CDR3 region has 15 residues. Germline CDR1 ENHRY, CDR2 SYGVKD.

V and J are TRBV9 and TRBJ2-5, with 9 bases identical to TRBD2. The V gene's germline CDR1 is SGDLS and CDR2 YYNGEE. V lost 4 bases and J lost 5; bases outside the gene matches: 9. CDR3 length equals 15 residues. CDR3 nucleotide sequence: TGTGCCAGCAGCACTTTAGCGGGAGTCGGGGAGACCCAGTACTTC. It yields the protein CASSTLAGVGETQYF.

The chain recombines TRBV20-1 with TRBJ1-6; D possibly corresponds to TRBD1 (5 bases). Germline lookup yields CDR1 DFQATT and CDR2 SNEGSKA (reference sequence). The CDR3 is 15 residues long. The V end lost 3 bases, the J end lost 7 bases, and 16 bases lay between the germline ends. The CDR3 loop is CSASGVGGDNSPLHF. The CDR3 DNA is TGCAGTGCTAGTGGGGTCGGAGGGGACAATTCACCCCTCCACTTT.

The chain uses TRBV10-3 and TRBJ1-5; TRBD1 agrees at 10 bases. The CDR3 has 16 residues. The V and J ends lost 4 bases and 3 bases, in that order; junction bases with no gene match: 6. CDR1 is ENHRY and CDR2 is SYGVKD in the germline V gene. CDR3 DNA sequence: TGTGCCATCAGTGCTGGGACAGGGGTTAACAATCAGCCCCAGCATTTT. This encodes CAISAGTGVNNQPQHF.

This rearrangement joins TRBV7-9 to TRBJ2-1; 11 bases match TRBD2. The CDR3 covers 15 residues. Germline loops: CDR1 SEHNR, CDR2 FQNEAQ (reference sequence). The trim removed 1 base at V and 15 bases at J, leaving 11 bases unmatched. In nucleotides, the CDR3 is TGTGCCAGCAGCTTAGGGGGGGGACTAGCGGTTTCGCCGTTCTTC. As protein: CASSLGGGLAVSPFF.

This clone was seen a few times. The chain uses TRBV14 and TRBJ1-3; maybe TRBD1 (6 bases). This CDR3 spans 16 amino acids. The V gene's germline CDR1 is SGHDN and CDR2 FVKESK. Trimming pared 2 bases from V and 0 bases from J, leaving 11 bases between. The CDR3 DNA reads TGTGCCAGCAGCCAACCTAACAGGGTCTCTGGAAACACCATATATTTT. This encodes CASSQPNRVSGNTIYF.

The chain couples TRBV7-6 to TRBJ2-6; 9 bases fit TRBD1. Germline CDR1 and CDR2: SGHVS and FNYEAQ. This CDR3 has 16 residues. J was trimmed by 2 bases and V by 5 bases; bases with no gene match: 4. This CDR3 is CASSQRTGAGANVLTF. The CDR3 DNA sequence: TGTGCCAGCAGCCAGCGGACAGGGGCTGGGGCCAACGTCCTGACTTTC.

The chain is built from TRBV27 and TRBJ2-3; D not certain. This CDR3 has 13 residues. Deletions cut 6 bases from V and 3 bases from J, with 10 bases between. Germline V gives CDR1 MNHEY, CDR2 SMNVEV (reference sequence). CDR3 residues: CASRGTATDTQYF. CDR3 DNA sequence: TGTGCCAGCAGGGGTACAGCAACAGATACGCAGTATTTT.

The V gene is TRBV12-5, the J gene TRBJ2-7; TRBD2 is a possible D gene (5 bases). The CDR3 totals 15 residues. The germline gives CDR1 LGHNT, CDR2 FRNRAP. V was shortened by 6 bases and J by 3 bases, with 18 bases between the two germline ends. The CDR3 loop is CASGGRRHHFYEQYF. In nucleotides, the CDR3 is TGTGCTAGTGGCGGCCGGAGGCACCATTTCTACGAGCAGTACTTC.

Here the CDR3 DNA reads TGTGCCACCAAAGGAGGAGGAGAAGAGCAGTACTTC. Its protein product is CATKGGGEEQYF. This chain joins TRBV19 and TRBJ2-7, with D tentatively TRBD2 (5 bases). CDR1 and CDR2 (germline): LNHDA, SQIVND (reference sequence). Trimming left V 10 bases short and J 7 bases short, with 17 bases between. This CDR3 comprises 12 residues.

V gene TRBV11-3 combines with J gene TRBJ2-4; no clear D gene. Germline V gene sequence: CDR1 SGHNT, CDR2 YENEEA. The CDR3 extends over 13 amino acids. V lost 3 bases and J 7 bases, leaving 10 bases between the germline ends. The CDR3 spells CASSLNGLNIQYF. Written as DNA, the CDR3 is TGTGCCAGCAGCTTGAATGGGCTGAACATTCAGTACTTC.

J is TRBJ2-7 and V is TRBV5-4; D not resolved. Germline V CDR1 and CDR2: SGHNT, YYREEE (reference sequence). The V end lost 3 bases, the J end lost 0 bases, and 10 bases lay between the germline ends. This CDR3 spans 14 amino acids. As DNA, the CDR3 is TGTGCCAGCAGCTCGGCAGGCCCCTCCTACGAGCAGTACTTC. Protein: CASSSAGPSYEQYF.

V is TRBV7-2 and J is TRBJ2-4, with 9 bases that match TRBD2. The CDR3 loop spans 17 amino acids. Germline CDR1 reads SGHTA; CDR2 reads FQGNSA. J gave up 7 bases and V 5 bases, and 15 bases lay outside the gene matches. DNA for the CDR3: TGTGCCAGCAGCCGCCGACTAGCGGTCACAGCGGGGAACATTCAGTACTTC. Translating gives CASSRRLAVTAGNIQYF.

The V call is TRBV9, the J call TRBJ2-5; possibly TRBD1 for D (5 bases). Germline CDR1 is SGDLS and CDR2 is YYNGEE. Trimming took 0 bases from V and 8 from J, leaving 11 bases between them. This CDR3 is built from 13 residues. CDR3 nucleotides: TGTGCCAGCAGCGTAGAGGGGTATGGAACCCAGTACTTC. Translation gives CASSVEGYGTQYF.

The V call is TRBV7-6, the J call TRBJ2-2; D is unclear. Per the germline V gene, CDR1 is SGHVS and CDR2 is FNYEAQ. Trimming took 5 bases from V and 4 from J, leaving 14 bases between them. There are 15 residues in the CDR3. The CDR3 region has the DNA TGTGCCAGCAGCCTGTGGGCGACGAGCACCGGGGAGCTGTTTTTT. This gives the protein CASSLWATSTGELFF.

This clone is a singleton in its sample. J is TRBJ2-7 and V is TRBV5-4, with TRBD2 identical over 8 bases. Trimming at V came to 1 base and at J to 3 bases, leaving 6 bases not matched to a gene. CDR3 length: 15 residues. Germline V CDR1 and CDR2: SGHNT, YYREEE (reference sequence). The DNA for the CDR3 is TGTGCCAGCAGCTTGTCTCCGGCGGGAGGCTACGAGCAGTACTTC. Translated: CASSLSPAGGYEQYF.

The chain uses TRBV5-6 and TRBJ1-2, with a weak D call TRBD1 (6 bases). The V end lost 1 base, the J end lost 4 bases, and 14 bases lay between the germline ends. In germline, CDR1 is SGHDT, CDR2 YYEEEE. The CDR3 contains 15 residues. This CDR3 is CASSLLGGLVYGYTF. CDR3 nucleotide sequence: TGTGCCAGCAGCTTGTTGGGGGGGCTGGTCTATGGCTACACCTTC.

This rearrangement joins TRBV20-1 to TRBJ2-5; a weak D match, TRBD1 (5 bases). Trimming took 3 bases from V and 4 from J, leaving 6 bases between them. CDR3 length equals 11 residues. Germline CDR1 is DFQATT and CDR2 is SNEGSKA (reference sequence). DNA for the CDR3: TGCAGTGCTAGGACAGTAGAGACCCAGTACTTC. Translation gives CSARTVETQYF.

As DNA, the CDR3 is TGCGCCAGCACCCTACAGGGGCGGCGTACCGGGGAGCTGTTTTTT. Protein product: CASTLQGRRTGELFF. This sequence joins TRBV5-1 and TRBJ2-2; 7 nucleotides line up with TRBD1. The CDR3 runs to 15 residues. The germline V gene encodes CDR1 SGHRS and CDR2 YFSETQ. Germline trimming cut 6 bases from V and 5 bases from J; bases unmatched to any gene: 10.

The chain has TRBV7-2 and TRBJ2-3; TRBD2 matches at 12 bases. The trim removed 5 bases at V and 0 bases at J, leaving 6 bases unmatched. This CDR3 is built from 17 residues. Germline V gene lookup returns CDR1 SGHTA and CDR2 FQGNSA. CDR3 loop: CASSLRTSGTSTDTQYF. CDR3 DNA sequence: TGTGCCAGCAGCCTACGGACTAGCGGGACTAGCACAGATACGCAGTATTTT.

The chain is built from TRBV2 and TRBJ1-2, with 10 bases that match TRBD1. This CDR3 is 15 amino acids long. In germline, CDR1 is SNHLY, CDR2 FYNNEI. Unmatched junction bases numbered 10, after V lost 5 bases and J lost 7 bases. The CDR3 region has the DNA TGTGCCAGCAGTTCCCGACAGGGGGCGTTAGGTGGCTACACCTTC. Translating gives CASSSRQGALGGYTF.

The V call is TRBV6-6, the J call TRBJ2-5, with D uncertain. The germline V and J ends were trimmed by 2 bases and 4 bases, with 8 bases remaining between them. Germline CDR1 reads MNHNY; CDR2 reads SVGAGI (reference sequence). This CDR3 comprises 13 residues. In DNA, the CDR3 is TGTGCCAGCAGTTACGGCCTTGGAGAGACCCAGTACTTC. Its translation is CASSYGLGETQYF.

The chain links TRBV24-1 to TRBJ1-3; 7 bases are shared with TRBD1. The V and J ends lost 12 bases and 4 bases, in that order; junction bases with no gene match: 11. The CDR3 spans 14 residues. Germline-derived CDR1 and CDR2 are KGHDR and SFDVKD. The DNA of the CDR3 is TGTGCCGGACCGACAGGGATCGACGGAAACACCATATATTTT. Translating it yields CAGPTGIDGNTIYF.

The rearrangement uses TRBV7-8 and TRBJ2-7; 8 bases align to TRBD1. V gave up 8 bases and J gave up 0 bases; unmatched junction bases: 6. Germline loops: CDR1 SGHVS, CDR2 FQNEAQ. The CDR3 totals 14 residues. As DNA, the CDR3 is TGTGCCAGCCGCCAGGGGGCAAGCTCCTACGAGCAGTACTTC. Translating gives CASRQGASSYEQYF.

The genes are TRBV19 and TRBJ2-3; D is uncertain. The CDR3 length is 15 residues. CDR1 is LNHDA, CDR2 SQIVND, per germline (reference sequence). The V end was cut by 5 bases, the J end by 1 base, with 13 bases between. DNA for the CDR3: TGTGCCAGTAGTTCCAAGGTTGGAGGCACAGATACGCAGTATTTT. Translated, it gives CASSSKVGGTDTQYF.